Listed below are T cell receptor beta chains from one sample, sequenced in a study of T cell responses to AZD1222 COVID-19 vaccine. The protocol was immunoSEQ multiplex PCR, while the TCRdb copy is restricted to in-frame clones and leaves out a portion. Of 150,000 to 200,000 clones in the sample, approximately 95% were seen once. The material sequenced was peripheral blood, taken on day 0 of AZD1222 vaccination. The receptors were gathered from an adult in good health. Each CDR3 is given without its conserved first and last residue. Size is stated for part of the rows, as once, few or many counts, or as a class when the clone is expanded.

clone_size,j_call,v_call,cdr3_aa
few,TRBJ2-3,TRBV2,ASSSTGQATDTQY
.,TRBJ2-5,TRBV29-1,SAGRGLAGVQETQY
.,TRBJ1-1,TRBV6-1,ASSDGKAF
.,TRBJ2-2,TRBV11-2,ASSFGRVGTGELF
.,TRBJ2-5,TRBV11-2,ASSLGAASQETQY
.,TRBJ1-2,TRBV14,ASRGGNYGYT
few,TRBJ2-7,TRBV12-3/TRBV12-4,ASSAGYEQY
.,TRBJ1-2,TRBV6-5,ASRRTGNYGYT
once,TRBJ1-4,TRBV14,ASSRNRGTNEKLF
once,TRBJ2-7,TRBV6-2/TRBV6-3,ASSARDRPFLREQY
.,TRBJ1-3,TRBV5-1,ASSLQGYSGNTIY
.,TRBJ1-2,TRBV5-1,ASSFNGQGVYGYT
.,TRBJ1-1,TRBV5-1,ASSLKPRGLSSYTEAF
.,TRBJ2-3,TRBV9,ASSVVPTDTQY
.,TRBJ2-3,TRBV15,ATSREGAGNTDTQY
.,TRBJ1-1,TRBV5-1,ASIPGTANTEAF
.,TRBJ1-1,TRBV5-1,ASTLGLNTEAF
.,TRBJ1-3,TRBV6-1,ASSERRGGSGNTIY
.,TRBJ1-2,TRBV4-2,ASSQAANLNYGYT
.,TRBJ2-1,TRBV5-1,ASSLARGGSNEQF
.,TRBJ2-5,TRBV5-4,ASSLRDREQETQY
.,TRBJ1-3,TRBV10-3,AIGRGSSGNTIY
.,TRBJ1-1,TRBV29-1,SVEPHLGDTEAF
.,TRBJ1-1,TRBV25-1,ASSEYKGNTEAF
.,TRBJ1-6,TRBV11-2,ASSSSSGVPNSPLH
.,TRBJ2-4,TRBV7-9,ASSRDRSKNIQY
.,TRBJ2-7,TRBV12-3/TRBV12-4,ASSLGEGVEQY
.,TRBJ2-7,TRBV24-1,AYLERQDYEQY
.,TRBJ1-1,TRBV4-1,ASSQVGGRTEEAF
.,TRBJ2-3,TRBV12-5,ASGLGLAVSTDTQY